A selection of T cell receptor beta chains follows, all from one sample in a study of T-cell memory formation after mild COVID-19. TCRdb reanalysed the 5' RACE reads using MiXCR and keeps one entry per CDR3 protein. This table holds roughly 300,000 distinct CDR3 sequences, about an eighth found once. Sequences were obtained from PBMCs or a T cell subset sorted from them (not recorded which). All receptors come from a man aged 18 to 29 who had mild COVID-19 (a few samples of this study predate the infection). Cell type and time point are not known. Each CDR3 is given with its conserved first and last residue. A D gene is named only where the DNA matches it firmly. The size entry is marked missing in some rows and otherwise reads once, few, many or a size class.

D: NA; J: TRBJ2-5; size: NA; V: TRBV6-1; CDR3: CASRITGSETQYF; DNA: TGTGCCAGCAGAATTACAGGGTCAGAGACCCAGTACTTC
D: NA; J: TRBJ2-5; size: NA; V: TRBV5-1; CDR3: CASSLSSAGETQYF; DNA: TGCGCCAGCAGCCTTTCTAGCGCGGGAGAGACCCAGTACTTC
D: NA; J: TRBJ2-4; size: many; V: TRBV5-5; CDR3: CASSFIGGLAKNIQYF; DNA: TGTGCCAGCAGCTTTATAGGGGGGTTAGCCAAAAACATTCAGTACTTC
D: NA; J: TRBJ1-1; size: few; V: TRBV20-1; CDR3: CSAAARVTEAFF; DNA: TGCAGTGCCGCCGCCCGGGTGACTGAAGCTTTCTTT
D: TRBD1; J: TRBJ2-1; size: NA; V: TRBV24-1; CDR3: CATAGGQGAIMDEQFF; DNA: TGTGCCACCGCGGGGGGACAGGGGGCTATTATGGATGAGCAGTTCTTC
D: TRBD2; J: TRBJ2-1; size: NA; V: TRBV20-1; CDR3: CSARVVGTSRFEQFF; DNA: TGCAGTGCTAGAGTCGTAGGGACTAGTCGGTTTGAGCAGTTCTTC
D: TRBD1; J: TRBJ1-4; size: many; V: TRBV7-2; CDR3: CASSPDRSNEKLFF; DNA: TGTGCCAGCAGCCCGGACAGGAGTAATGAAAAACTGTTTTTT
D: NA; J: TRBJ2-3; size: many; V: TRBV12-3/TRBV12-4; CDR3: CASRAQGGGTQYF; DNA: TGTGCCAGCAGAGCCCAAGGGGGTGGTACGCAGTATTTT
D: NA; J: TRBJ2-1; size: many; V: TRBV7-2; CDR3: CASTPTPGNEQFF; DNA: TGTGCCAGCACCCCAACCCCAGGGAATGAGCAGTTCTTC
D: NA; J: TRBJ1-6; size: NA; V: TRBV6-1; CDR3: CASKQTAEDSPLHF; DNA: TGTGCCAGCAAACAGACAGCGGAGGATTCACCCCTCCACTTT
D: NA; J: TRBJ1-4; size: NA; V: TRBV25-1; CDR3: CASSEFVGGLNEKLFF; DNA: TGTGCCAGCAGTGAATTTGTTGGGGGACTTAATGAAAAACTGTTTTTT
D: NA; J: TRBJ2-2; size: NA; V: TRBV7-6; CDR3: CASRPSGIGELFF; DNA: TGTGCCAGCAGACCTTCGGGAATCGGGGAGCTGTTTTTT
D: TRBD2; J: TRBJ2-1; size: few; V: TRBV5-5; CDR3: CASSLGPSGPDYNEQFF; DNA: TGTGCCAGCAGCTTGGGACCTAGCGGGCCGGACTACAATGAGCAGTTCTTC